This T cell receptor (beta chain) was profiled in a study of blood T cell repertoires in COVID-19. Per the study methods: By means of reference gene primer amplification, nucleated cell counts were estimated. Using immunoSEQ multiplex PCR, the repertoire was profiled, and TCRdb retains in-frame clones only, with some absent. V, J and clone size are those of that table, while D and trimming were read from the DNA. In the table there are about 200,000 clones, 89% of which are singletons. CDR1 and CDR2 from the germline V gene are SGHDN and FVKESK. The ends were cut back, 8 bases at V and 5 bases at J, with 12 bases in the middle. CDR3 length: 13 residues.

This receptor was taken from a woman between 18 and 29 years old who had recovered from COVID-19. Sequenced material: PBMCs or T cells enriched from blood (not recorded which). The V gene is TRBV14, the J gene TRBJ2-2; possible D gene TRBD2, 7 bases. CDR3 DNA: TGTGCCAGCGCGGGGGCACATACCGGGGAGCTGTTTTTT. Residues: CASAGAHTGELFF.